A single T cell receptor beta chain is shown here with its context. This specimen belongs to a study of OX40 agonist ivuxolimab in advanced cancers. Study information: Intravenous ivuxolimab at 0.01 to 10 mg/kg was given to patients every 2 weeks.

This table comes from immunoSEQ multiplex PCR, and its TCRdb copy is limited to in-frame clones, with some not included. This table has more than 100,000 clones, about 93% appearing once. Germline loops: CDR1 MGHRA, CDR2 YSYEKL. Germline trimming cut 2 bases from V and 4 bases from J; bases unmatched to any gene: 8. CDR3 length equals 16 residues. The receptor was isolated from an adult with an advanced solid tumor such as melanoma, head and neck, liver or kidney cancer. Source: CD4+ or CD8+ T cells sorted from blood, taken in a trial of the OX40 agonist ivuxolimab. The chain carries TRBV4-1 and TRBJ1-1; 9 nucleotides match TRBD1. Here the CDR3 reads CASSQPGQGLFTEAFF. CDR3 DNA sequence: TGCGCCAGCAGCCAACCCGGACAGGGGTTGTTCACTGAAGCTTTCTTT.